Given below is one T cell receptor beta chain in context. The antigen remains unidentified. This record belongs to a study of chemoradiotherapy in HPV16-positive cancers. Study overall: Candidate HPV-specific clones and shared TCR motifs came from a couple of HPV16-positive patients.

Study-wide results and limits: Functional assays defining HPV-specific T cells used only a couple of HPV16-positive patients.

TCRdb's table, derived via immunoSEQ multiplex PCR, lists solely in-frame clones and lacks some. The repertoire consists of under 35,000 clones, with over 90% occurring once and the leading ten covering around 17%. Trimming at V came to 5 bases and at J to 6 bases, leaving 10 bases not matched to a gene. The V gene's germline CDR1 is SGHTA and CDR2 FQGNSA. CDR3 length: 16 residues. Over chemoradiotherapy, repertoires were sampled more than once. The input for sequencing was blood, taken from a patient who underwent chemoradiotherapy. This clonotype was obtained from a human donor with HPV-associated anogenital cancer. The chain recombines TRBV7-2 with TRBJ2-2; 9 nucleotides align to TRBD1. CDR3 DNA: TGTGCCAGCAGCCACCGGGACAGGGTTTTTTCCGGGGAGCTGTTTTTT. It specifies CASSHRDRVFSGELFF.